The 23 T cell receptor beta chains below all came from one sample that was sequenced in a study of lymphopenia after photon versus proton radiotherapy. Only in-frame clones appear in the TCRdb table, and some are missing; sequencing was by immunoSEQ multiplex PCR. The sample shows about 70,000 clones, less than 95% of them seen only once. The sample in question was peripheral blood, obtained from a patient treated with photon-based radiotherapy. Receptors originate from a woman aged 40-49 years with cholangiocarcinoma.

J is TRBJ2-5 and V is TRBV7-9; D unresolved. Trimming took 5 bases from V and 1 from J, leaving 8 bases between them. Germline CDR1 is SEHNR and CDR2 is FQNEAQ (reference sequence). CDR3 size: 13 residues. The CDR3 here is CASSVTSQETQYF. CDR3 bases: TGTGCCAGCAGCGTGACCTCCCAAGAGACCCAGTACTTC.

J is TRBJ1-3 and V is TRBV18; no definite D call. With 2 bases removed from V and 1 base from J, the gap between germline ends came to 6 bases. Per the germline V gene, CDR1 is KGHSH and CDR2 is LQKENI. The CDR3 runs to 14 residues. The CDR3 DNA reads as TGTGCCAGCTCACCAAGGTCGTCTGGAAACACCATATATTTT. This gives the protein CASSPRSSGNTIYF.

The genes are TRBV27 and TRBJ1-2, with a possible D match to TRBD1 (5 bases). The ends were cut back, 5 bases at V and 6 bases at J, with 19 bases in the middle. In germline, CDR1 is MNHEY, CDR2 SMNVEV (reference sequence). The CDR3 sequence is 15 residues long. The CDR3 bases are TGTGCCAGCAGTCCCAAGGGCCGGCCGGGGGATGGCTACACCTTC. This codes for CASSPKGRPGDGYTF.

V and J are TRBV7-2 and TRBJ1-2; D is unresolved. The V end was cut by 1 base, the J end by 7 bases, with 10 bases between. This CDR3 comprises 13 residues. Germline CDR1 SGHTA, CDR2 FQGNSA. The CDR3 spells CASSLEVASGYTF. In DNA form, the CDR3 reads TGTGCCAGCAGCTTAGAAGTGGCAAGTGGCTACACCTTC.

This clone has only one observation. The rearrangement joins TRBV28 to TRBJ1-5; tentative D call: TRBD1 (5 bases). The length of the CDR3 is 15 residues. Germline lookup yields CDR1 MDHEN and CDR2 SYDVKM. Trimming removed 4 bases from V and 0 bases from J, with 10 bases in between. Here the CDR3 reads CASSSDSHSNQPQHF. The CDR3 nucleotides are TGTGCCAGCAGTTCAGACAGCCATAGCAATCAGCCCCAGCATTTT.

For this clone: This CDR3 is also generated by other DNA sequences in the sample. V usage is TRBV2 and J usage is TRBJ1-2; D not resolved. Deletions cut 6 bases from V and 5 bases from J, with 7 bases between. Germline V CDR1 and CDR2: SNHLY, FYNNEI. The CDR3 spans 11 residues. The CDR3 protein is CASRSVYGYTF. CDR3 bases: TGTGCCAGCAGGTCGGTTTATGGCTACACCTTC.

This chain links TRBV19 with TRBJ1-5; D remains ambiguous. The germline V gene has CDR1 LNHDA and CDR2 SQIVND (reference sequence). V was shortened by 3 bases and J by 9 bases, with 12 bases between the two germline ends. The CDR3 extends over 13 amino acids. The CDR3 region is CASSIDPSAPQHF. The CDR3 nucleotides are TGTGCCAGTAGTATTGATCCGAGCGCGCCCCAGCATTTT. Looking up the rest from reference TRBV19 and TRBJ1-5 gives the full variable domain: DGGITQSPKYLFRKEGQNVTLSCEQNLNHDAMYWYRQDPGQGLRLIYYSQIVNDFQKGDIAEGYSVSREKKESFPLTVTSAQKNPTAFYLCASSIDPSAPQHFGDGTRLSIL.

The chain recombines TRBV6-6 with TRBJ1-5, with 11 bases lining up with TRBD1. The germline V gene has CDR1 MNHNY and CDR2 SVGAGI (reference sequence). This CDR3 has 15 residues. Trimming took 0 bases from V and 5 from J; bases not matched to a gene: 0. As DNA, the CDR3 is TGTGCCAGCAGTTACTCGGGACAGGGGGATCAGCCCCAGCATTTT. The encoded protein is CASSYSGQGDQPQHF.

This clone was found once. V usage is TRBV27 and J usage is TRBJ2-7; 7 nucleotides match TRBD2. This CDR3 spans 14 amino acids. Germline V gene lookup returns CDR1 MNHEY and CDR2 SMNVEV (reference sequence). V lost 9 bases, J lost 0 bases, and 8 bases stayed unmatched. In DNA, the CDR3 is TGTGCCAGTACCGGGACTAAAAGCTCCTACGAGCAGTACTTC. Its protein is CASTGTKSSYEQYF.

The genes are TRBV9 and TRBJ2-3; 8 bases line up with TRBD1. Per the germline V gene, CDR1 is SGDLS and CDR2 is YYNGEE. The CDR3 is 15 residues long. With 4 bases clipped from V and 5 bases from J, the junction kept 9 bases outside the gene matches. The CDR3 loop is CASSFLTGVGDTQYF. In DNA, the CDR3 is TGTGCCAGCAGCTTCCTGACAGGGGTGGGAGATACGCAGTATTTT. Using reference TRBV9 and TRBJ2-3 for the parts outside the CDR3, the full variable domain is DSGVTQTPKHLITATGQRVTLRCSPRSGDLSVYWYQQSLDQGLQFLIQYYNGEERAKGNILERFSAQQFPDLHSELNLSSLELGDSALYFCASSFLTGVGDTQYFGPGTRLTVL.

The gene calls are TRBV30 and TRBJ1-1; D remains ambiguous. The CDR3 totals 14 residues. Trimming shortened V by 1 base and J by 7 bases, and 16 bases separated the two germline ends. Per germline, CDR1 GTSNPN and CDR2 SVGIG (reference sequence). The CDR3 region is CAWSGGAGFSEAFF. The CDR3 bases are TGTGCCTGGAGTGGGGGTGCGGGATTTAGTGAAGCTTTCTTT.

This clone was seen a handful of times. The genes are TRBV6-1 and TRBJ2-3, with D perhaps matching TRBD2 (5 bases). CDR3 length: 16 residues. Germline-derived CDR1 and CDR2 are MNHNS and SASEGT. Trimming removed 2 bases at V and 4 bases at J, with 16 bases between. CDR3 DNA sequence: TGTGCCAGCAGTGAAAGAACTAGTTCGGGCCCAGATACGCAGTATTTT. Its translation is CASSERTSSGPDTQYF.

This clone was seen only once. The V call is TRBV9, the J call TRBJ2-3; 8 bases are a match to TRBD2. V lost 4 bases to trimming and J lost 10 bases; unmatched junction nucleotides: 5. The CDR3 covers 12 residues. In germline, CDR1 is SGDLS, CDR2 YYNGEE. Here the CDR3 DNA reads TGTGCCAGCAGCTCCCCGGGAGGGGCGCAGTATTTT. Translating gives CASSSPGGAQYF.

The DNA for the CDR3 is TGTGCCTGGAGGGGTCTAGCGGGAGGAACCTCCCTGGGAGATACGCAGTATTTT. Its protein is CAWRGLAGGTSLGDTQYF. The chain couples TRBV30 to TRBJ2-3; 11 nucleotides match TRBD2. The CDR3 is made up of 18 amino acids. The V segment lost 3 bases and the J segment 5 bases; nucleotides outside the gene matches: 16. Germline V gene lookup returns CDR1 GTSNPN and CDR2 SVGIG (reference sequence).

V and J are TRBV6-1 and TRBJ1-1; 8 positions match TRBD1. Germline V CDR1 and CDR2: MNHNS, SASEGT. The CDR3 runs 15 residues. V shed 4 bases and J 3 bases; nucleotides not matched to a gene: 7. Written as DNA, the CDR3 is TGTGCCAGCAGTGGGCAGGGGGCTGAGGACACTGAAGCTTTCTTT. It specifies CASSGQGAEDTEAFF.

This chain joins TRBV28 and TRBJ2-1, with TRBD2 matching over 7 bases. The CDR3 covers 14 residues. Germline assignment: CDR1 MDHEN and CDR2 SYDVKM. J was trimmed by 8 bases and V by 3 bases; bases with no gene match: 7. The CDR3 is CASSLAGADYEQFF. CDR3 bases: TGTGCCAGCAGTTTGGCGGGAGCGGACTATGAGCAGTTCTTC.

The chain combines TRBV18 with TRBJ1-1; tentatively, D is TRBD1 (5 bases). The germline CDR1 and CDR2 sequences are KGHSH and LQKENI. The V end lost 5 bases, the J end lost 4 bases, and 11 bases lay between the germline ends. The CDR3 runs 13 residues. CDR3 protein: CASSGDQGTEAFF. DNA for the CDR3: TGTGCCAGCTCAGGAGACCAGGGCACTGAAGCTTTCTTT.

The CDR3 bases are TGTGCCAGCTCCCAAGTGGACAGGGAACATGGCTACACCTTC. This sequence encodes CASSQVDREHGYTF. This chain joins TRBV18 and TRBJ1-2, with TRBD1 matching 8 bases. V trimming: 6 bases; J trimming: 6 bases; junction bases outside the gene matches: 9. From germline, CDR1 is KGHSH and CDR2 LQKENI. This CDR3 is built from 14 residues.

The chain is built from TRBV9 and TRBJ2-3, with 14 bases matching TRBD2. Germline values: CDR1 SGDLS, CDR2 YYNGEE. The CDR3 spans 14 residues. Germline trimming cut 4 bases from V and 11 bases from J; bases unmatched to any gene: 6. This CDR3 reads CASSLGLAGVEQYF. In nucleotides, the CDR3 is TGTGCCAGCAGCTTGGGACTAGCGGGAGTGGAGCAGTATTTT.

The chain has TRBV5-1 and TRBJ1-6; D is ambiguous. Germline assignment: CDR1 SGHRS and CDR2 YFSETQ. Trimming left V 0 bases short and J 4 bases short, with 14 bases between. The CDR3 length is 17 residues. The CDR3 protein is CASSLDKSVAYNSPLHF. CDR3 nucleotides: TGCGCCAGCAGCTTGGATAAGTCGGTAGCTTATAATTCACCCCTCCACTTT.

The genes are TRBV2 and TRBJ1-5; 7 bases fit TRBD1. The CDR3 covers 17 residues. Trimming cost V 6 bases and J 1 base; bases outside gene matches: 12. The V gene's germline CDR1 is SNHLY and CDR2 FYNNEI. The CDR3 bases are TGTGCCAGCAGGGCCGGCCAGGGGGGAATAAGCAATCAGCCCCAGCATTTT. It translates to CASRAGQGGISNQPQHF. Drawing the rest from reference TRBV2 and TRBJ1-5, the complete variable domain is EPEVTQTPSHQVTQMGQEVILRCVPISNHLYFYWYRQILGQKVEFLVSFYNNEISEKSEIFDDQFSVERPDGSNFTLKIRSTKLEDSAMYFCASRAGQGGISNQPQHFGDGTRLSIL.

V usage is TRBV30 and J usage is TRBJ1-2, with a possible D match to TRBD1 (5 bases). CDR1 is GTSNPN, CDR2 SVGIG, per germline (reference sequence). Trimming left V 4 bases short and J 7 bases short, with 13 bases between. CDR3 length: 12 amino acids. CDR3 amino acids: CAWKAGGVGYTF. As DNA, the CDR3 is TGTGCCTGGAAGGCGGGGGGGGTTGGCTACACCTTC.

The V call is TRBV5-1, the J call TRBJ1-2, with D possibly matching TRBD1 (5 bases). CDR1 and CDR2 (germline): SGHRS, YFSETQ. Trimming shortened V by 8 bases and J by 2 bases, and 10 bases separated the two germline ends. The CDR3 runs 12 residues. The CDR3 is CASFSGNYGYTF. The CDR3 DNA sequence: TGCGCCAGTTTTTCAGGGAACTATGGCTACACCTTC.